This T cell receptor beta chain was observed in a study of T cell repertoires in cytomegalovirus infection. As for the study in general: Newly reported HLA-C-restricted and thoroughly characterized HLA-B-restricted CMV epitopes were employed. Study outcomes and limitations: Cumulative public TCR beta family frequency identified carriers of CMV plus the relevant HLA.

This clonotype was counted only a few times. Its cognate antigen is unknown. TCRdb called the reads again in MiXCR, with one record for every CDR3 protein. The repertoire consists of about 890,000 distinct CDR3 sequences, with under 40% occurring once and the leading ten covering 10% to 15%. The CDR3 has 13 amino acids. Trimming stripped 3 bases from V and 8 bases from J, with 13 bases between. Germline values: CDR1 LNHDA, CDR2 SQIVND (reference sequence). The chain is built from TRBV19 and TRBJ1-1; no clear D. The clonotype comes from a human donor in good health (CMV status not recorded). Some clones in this sample may be carry-over from other donors' samples. Specimen: cultured CD8+ T cells from PBMCs, collected from culture after CMV antigen stimulation. The CDR3 sequence: CASSISVKTEAFF. The CDR3 DNA reads as TGTGCCAGTAGTATTTCAGTAAAAACCGAAGCTTTCTTT.